These 21 T cell receptor beta chains originate from one sample sequenced in a study of cytomegalovirus exposure and HLA in healthy donors. Researchers ran the PCR with 60 Vbeta and 13 Jbeta primers. Data came from immunoSEQ multiplex PCR; TCRdb stores just in-frame clones and leaves some out. The table lists about 160,000 clones, over 60% of them singletons. Sequencing used PBMCs. The receptors were gathered from a woman aged 25 to 39 in good health and CMV-seronegative.

The chain couples TRBV4-2 to TRBJ1-4; D perhaps matches TRBD1 (6 bases). Trimming took off 1 base at V and 10 bases at J, with 16 bases between the two ends. The CDR3 is made up of 15 amino acids. The germline V gene has CDR1 LGHNA and CDR2 YNFKEQ. The DNA of the CDR3 is TGTGCCAGCAGCCAAGGGGGGGGCCTAGGTGTAAAACTGTTTTTT. This gives the protein CASSQGGGLGVKLFF.

The genes are TRBV28 and TRBJ1-5; the D is unclear. CDR1 is MDHEN and CDR2 is SYDVKM in the germline V gene. The CDR3 runs 17 residues. V gave up 3 bases and J gave up 0 bases, with 15 bases separating them. For the CDR3, the DNA is TGTGCCAGCAGTTTGTCGGCGGTTCGATATAGCAATCAGCCCCAGCATTTT. This translates into CASSLSAVRYSNQPQHF.

The chain has TRBV27 and TRBJ1-1; tentative D call: TRBD1 (6 bases). Trimming cost V 4 bases and J 6 bases, with 12 bases left between them. The CDR3 loop spans 13 amino acids. Germline assignment: CDR1 MNHEY and CDR2 SMNVEV (reference sequence). The CDR3 sequence is CASSYFTGSEAFF. DNA for the CDR3: TGTGCCAGCAGTTACTTCACAGGGTCTGAAGCTTTCTTT.

CDR3 sequence: CASSGPSRGEQYF. CDR3 bases: TGTGCCAGCAGTGGGCCATCGCGGGGCGAGCAGTACTTC. The genes are TRBV25-1 and TRBJ2-7, with a tentative D call TRBD2 (6 bases). The CDR3 has 13 amino acids. Per the germline V gene, CDR1 is MGHDK and CDR2 is SYGVNS. Trimming cost V 4 bases and J 6 bases, with 13 bases left between them.

Regarding this clone: The junction differs from germline at one of its ends, possibly a read error. The chain employs TRBV7-9 and TRBJ2-5; 10 nucleotides align to TRBD2. Germline lookup yields CDR1 SEHNR and CDR2 FQNEAQ (reference sequence). This CDR3 contains 18 residues. This CDR3 reads CSSSLRGPSGGPQETQYF. The DNA of the CDR3 is TGTTCCAGCAGCTTAAGAGGGCCTAGCGGGGGCCCTCAAGAGACCCAGTACTTC.

The rearrangement links TRBV4-1 to TRBJ1-2, with D possibly being TRBD1 (6 bases). CDR3 size: 15 residues. Trimming removed 1 base from V and 6 bases from J, with 15 bases in between. From germline, CDR1 is MGHRA and CDR2 YSYEKL. Here the CDR3 reads CASSQGQGPGHGYTF. CDR3 in DNA: TGCGCCAGCAGCCAAGGGCAGGGGCCCGGGCATGGCTACACCTTC.

The genes are TRBV7-9 and TRBJ1-1, with unresolved D. Germline lookup yields CDR1 SEHNR and CDR2 FQNEAQ (reference sequence). The V gene lost 5 bases and the J gene lost 0 bases, with 10 bases spanning the gap. The CDR3 has 14 amino acids. CDR3 DNA sequence: TGTGCCAGCAGCCTTGGGCACATGAACACTGAAGCTTTCTTT. Translating gives CASSLGHMNTEAFF.

The chain uses TRBV7-2 and TRBJ1-2; TRBD1 matches at 9 bases. V shed 1 base, J shed 7 bases, and the junction held 7 bases outside the gene matches. CDR1 is SGHTA, CDR2 FQGNSA, per germline. The CDR3 contains 15 residues. This CDR3 is CASSLVTGGEFGYTF. DNA of the CDR3: TGTGCCAGCAGCTTAGTCACAGGGGGCGAGTTTGGCTACACCTTC.

V usage is TRBV6-5 and J usage is TRBJ1-6, with D tentatively TRBD1 (6 bases). V was trimmed by 2 bases and J by 7 bases, leaving 12 bases between them. There are 15 residues in the CDR3. The germline V gene has CDR1 MNHEY and CDR2 SVGAGI. DNA for the CDR3: TGTGCCAGCAGTTACACAGGGAATGAAAATTCACCCCTCCACTTT. Its protein product is CASSYTGNENSPLHF.

The chain combines TRBV4-1 with TRBJ2-5, with TRBD2 matching 10 bases. The ends lost 1 base at V and 5 bases at J; junction bases unmatched: 13. The CDR3 runs to 18 residues. Per the germline V gene, CDR1 is MGHRA and CDR2 is YSYEKL. CDR3 nucleotides: TGCGCCAGCAGCCAAGTGTTTGGTGAGCTAGCGGGGGACGAGACCCAGTACTTC. Its protein product is CASSQVFGELAGDETQYF.

The chain uses TRBV7-9 and TRBJ1-6; the D gene is possibly TRBD1 (6 bases). This CDR3 is 14 amino acids long. V was clipped by 3 bases and J by 7 bases, with 10 bases between them. The germline V gene has CDR1 SEHNR and CDR2 FQNEAQ (reference sequence). For the CDR3, the DNA is TGTGCCAGCAGCTTTGGCAGGGGAAATTCACCCCTCCACTTT. Encoded protein: CASSFGRGNSPLHF.

CDR3 DNA sequence: TGTGCCAGCAGCTTTGCTCGGGACAGGGGAAACGAGCAGTACTTC. Its protein product is CASSFARDRGNEQYF. The chain is built from TRBV5-4 and TRBJ2-5; 10 bases are shared with TRBD1. The closer fit of TRBJ2-7 to the DNA end suggests the J call may be wrong. Germline V gene data show CDR1 as SGHNT and CDR2 as YYREEE (reference sequence). The CDR3 runs to 15 residues.

This clone occurred once. V gene TRBV7-6 combines with J gene TRBJ2-2, with TRBD2 identical over 14 bases. This CDR3 has 18 amino acids. Losses at the gene ends were 3 bases for V and 0 bases for J; bases not matched to a gene: 3. CDR1 and CDR2 from the germline V gene are SGHVS and FNYEAQ. The DNA for the CDR3 is TGTGCCAGCAGCTTTGGGACTAGCGGGGGAGCGAACACCGGGGAGCTGTTTTTT. This encodes CASSFGTSGGANTGELFF.

The chain has TRBV7-3 and TRBJ2-1; 9 nucleotides line up with TRBD2. The ends lost 1 base at V and 4 bases at J; junction bases unmatched: 5. Germline V gene data show CDR1 as SGHTA and CDR2 as FQGTGA. This CDR3 is 16 amino acids long. CDR3 sequence (DNA): TGTGCCAGCAGCTTAAATAGCGGGGGACCTTACAATGAGCAGTTCTTC. Residues: CASSLNSGGPYNEQFF.

This clone was seen more than once but under ten times. This chain uses TRBV7-2 with TRBJ1-6; no definite D call. The CDR3 covers 18 residues. CDR1 SGHTA and CDR2 FQGNSA come from the germline V gene. Trimming shortened V by 4 bases and J by 0 bases, and 16 bases separated the two germline ends. The CDR3 spells CASSSLVGGPSYNSPLHF. The CDR3 region has the DNA TGTGCCAGCAGCTCCCTCGTGGGAGGGCCCTCCTATAATTCACCCCTCCACTTT.

The genes are TRBV7-9 and TRBJ1-2; no reliable D call. CDR1 is SEHNR, CDR2 FQNEAQ, per germline (reference sequence). The CDR3 is 10 amino acids. V lost 5 bases and J lost 7, with 5 bases in between. The CDR3 sequence is CASSPRGYTF. Here the CDR3 DNA reads TGTGCCAGCAGCCCGCGTGGCTACACCTTC. Drawing the rest from reference TRBV7-9 and TRBJ1-2, the complete variable domain is DTGVSQNPRHKITKRGQNVTFRCDPISEHNRLYWYRQTLGQGPEFLTYFQNEAQLEKSRLLSDRFSAERPKGSFSTLEIQRTEQGDSAMYLCASSPRGYTFGSGTRLTVV.

The chain is built from TRBV4-1 and TRBJ2-7; 9 bases fit TRBD1. V shed 4 bases and J 5 bases; nucleotides not matched to a gene: 15. The CDR3 is 17 residues long. In germline, CDR1 is MGHRA, CDR2 YSYEKL. The CDR3 spells CASSPMGTGGVYDEQYF. For the CDR3, the DNA is TGCGCCAGCAGCCCGATGGGAACAGGGGGCGTTTACGACGAGCAGTACTTC.

V and J are TRBV5-6 and TRBJ2-5, with D unresolved. CDR3 size: 11 residues. Per the germline V gene, CDR1 is SGHDT and CDR2 is YYEEEE. V was clipped by 4 bases and J by 5 bases, with 6 bases between them. The CDR3 nucleotides read TGTGCCAGCAGCCTACGGGAGACCCAGTACTTC. It specifies CASSLRETQYF.

The rearrangement joins TRBV2 to TRBJ1-1; TRBD1 agrees at 9 bases. The V and J ends lost 6 bases and 4 bases, in that order; junction bases with no gene match: 6. There are 14 residues in the CDR3. Germline assignment: CDR1 SNHLY and CDR2 FYNNEI. CDR3 region: CASREQGASTEAFF. CDR3 DNA sequence: TGTGCCAGCAGGGAACAGGGGGCAAGCACTGAAGCTTTCTTT.

J is TRBJ2-7 and V is TRBV5-4; D may be TRBD1 (5 bases). Germline V gene lookup returns CDR1 SGHNT and CDR2 YYREEE (reference sequence). The germline V and J ends were trimmed by 0 bases and 7 bases, with 11 bases remaining between them. CDR3 length: 13 residues. This chain's CDR3 is CASSLEQAEEQYF. The CDR3 DNA reads TGTGCCAGCAGCTTGGAACAGGCCGAGGAGCAGTACTTC.

This clone was seen just once. In nucleotides, the CDR3 is TGTGCCAGCAGCTTGGCGTCTAGCGGGACTTACACAGATACGCAGTATTTT. Translation gives CASSLASSGTYTDTQYF. The chain joins TRBV5-4 to TRBJ2-3; 9 bases line up with TRBD2. V lost 0 bases to trimming and J lost 2 bases; unmatched junction nucleotides: 7. The CDR3 is made up of 17 amino acids. Germline-derived CDR1 and CDR2 are SGHNT and YYREEE (reference sequence).